The 31 T cell receptor beta chains below all came from one sample that was sequenced in a study of human T cells and chemical hapten exposure. Time point noted: patch test 1, 2 weeks after DPC sensitization. Specified treatment: therapeutic diphenylcyclopropenone sensitization with weekly scalp DPC. Each CDR3 protein gets one entry after TCRdb re-called the RACE reads with MiXCR. The table lists about 380,000 distinct CDR3 sequences, roughly 5% of them singletons. The sequences come from whole blood, collected in connection with sensitization to the hapten diphenylcyclopropenone (DPC). Every receptor here comes from a woman between 50 and 59 years old with alopecia areata. Some clones in this sample may be carry-over from other donors' samples.

The rearrangement joins TRBV28 to TRBJ2-7; 7 bases align to TRBD2. Germline V CDR1 and CDR2: MDHEN, SYDVKM. CDR3 size: 15 residues. The V and J ends lost 7 bases and 4 bases, in that order; junction bases with no gene match: 13. The CDR3 is CASTIRASGDYEQYF. CDR3 DNA: TGTGCCAGCACCATCCGCGCTAGCGGCGATTACGAGCAGTACTTC.

This clonotype was seen repeatedly, ten times or more. V is TRBV14 and J is TRBJ1-1, with TRBD1 matching 8 bases. The V segment lost 3 bases and the J segment 3 bases; nucleotides outside the gene matches: 6. Germline lookup yields CDR1 SGHDN and CDR2 FVKESK. CDR3 size: 15 residues. CDR3 in DNA: TGTGCCAGCAGCCAGCCCGGGACAGGAGACACTGAAGCTTTCTTT. The encoded protein is CASSQPGTGDTEAFF.

This chain uses TRBV14 with TRBJ1-1; D is uncertain. This CDR3 comprises 12 residues. CDR1 is SGHDN, CDR2 FVKESK, per germline. Trimming cost V 5 bases and J 6 bases, with 10 bases left between them. The CDR3 DNA reads TGTGCCAGCAGCGAACAGACCTCTGAAGCTTTCTTT. Translation: CASSEQTSEAFF. Filled out from reference TRBV14 and TRBJ1-1, the complete variable domain reads EAGVTQFPSHSVIEKGQTVTLRCDPISGHDNLYWYRRVMGKEIKFLLHFVKESKQDESGMPNNRFLAERTGGTYSTLKVQPAELEDSGVYFCASSEQTSEAFFGQGTRLTVV.

This chain uses TRBV9 with TRBJ2-7; D uncertain. Between the trimmed V and J ends, which lost 0 bases and 0 bases, there was a span of 10 bases. Germline lookup yields CDR1 SGDLS and CDR2 YYNGEE. The CDR3 consists of 15 residues. CDR3 sequence (DNA): TGTGCCAGCAGCGTAGCTCCGGTTAGCTCCTACGAGCAGTACTTC. It yields the protein CASSVAPVSSYEQYF.

This clonotype was found a few times. The gene calls are TRBV18 and TRBJ2-3, with 10 nucleotides matching TRBD2. J was trimmed by 4 bases and V by 3 bases; bases with no gene match: 4. CDR3 length equals 15 residues. CDR1 KGHSH and CDR2 LQKENI come from the germline V gene. CDR3 in DNA: TGTGCCAGCTCACCGGGACTAGCGAACTCAGATACGCAGTATTTT. It is translated as CASSPGLANSDTQYF.

In this sample, this clonotype turned up a few times. This sequence joins TRBV5-6 and TRBJ2-1; TRBD1 matches 7 bases. CDR1 is SGHDT, CDR2 YYEEEE, per germline. The CDR3 extends over 16 amino acids. Trimming at V came to 2 bases and at J to 0 bases, leaving 5 bases not matched to a gene. The CDR3 coding sequence is TGTGCCAGCAGCTTTGGCAGGGGGTCCTCCTACAATGAGCAGTTCTTC. It specifies CASSFGRGSSYNEQFF. Together with reference TRBV5-6 and TRBJ2-1, the CDR3 gives the full variable domain: DAGVTQSPTHLIKTRGQQVTLRCSPKSGHDTVSWYQQALGQGPQFIFQYYEEEERQRGNFPDRFSGHQFPNYSSELNVNALLLGDSALYLCASSFGRGSSYNEQFFGPGTRLTVL.

This sequence joins TRBV5-1 and TRBJ2-5; D is unclear. Per the germline V gene, CDR1 is SGHRS and CDR2 is YFSETQ. Trimming removed 0 bases from V and 1 base from J, with 10 bases in between. CDR3 length: 15 residues. In DNA, the CDR3 is TGCGCCAGCAGCTTGGTGGGTGGTATCCAAGAGACCCAGTACTTC. Translation: CASSLVGGIQETQYF.

This chain uses TRBV7-9 with TRBJ2-5, with D hard to call. The V gene lost 8 bases and the J gene lost 5 bases, with 9 bases spanning the gap. The CDR3 contains 11 residues. CDR1 is SEHNR, CDR2 FQNEAQ, per germline (reference sequence). The CDR3 DNA reads as TGTGCCAGCGGAGTTCGGGAGACCCAGTACTTC. Amino acids: CASGVRETQYF.

This clonotype was seen repeatedly, ten times or more. J is TRBJ2-3 and V is TRBV29-1; 13 nucleotides agree with TRBD2. CDR1 SQVTM and CDR2 ANQGSEA come from the germline V gene. This CDR3 has 13 amino acids. The J segment lost 3 bases and the V segment lost 8 bases, leaving 2 bases of the junction unmatched. The CDR3 sequence is CSLGLAGTDTQYF. The CDR3 nucleotides read TGCAGCCTGGGACTAGCGGGAACAGATACGCAGTATTTT.

The chain recombines TRBV9 with TRBJ2-1, with D perhaps matching TRBD1 or TRBD2 (6 bases each). Germline V gene lookup returns CDR1 SGDLS and CDR2 YYNGEE. The CDR3 contains 14 residues. V was pared by 7 bases and J by 2 bases, with 13 bases between. The CDR3 protein is CASGGPVAYNEQFF. Here the CDR3 DNA reads TGTGCCAGCGGGGGGCCGGTTGCCTACAATGAGCAGTTCTTC.

This rearrangement joins TRBV25-1 to TRBJ2-3; 9 bases align to TRBD1. Per the germline V gene, CDR1 is MGHDK and CDR2 is SYGVNS. CDR3 length: 16 residues. The V gene end was trimmed by 6 bases and the J gene end by 5 bases; junction bases not matched to a gene: 12. CDR3 in DNA: TGTGCCAGCAGCCCCCTGACAGGGGGTCGGGGAGATACGCAGTATTTT. Amino acids: CASSPLTGGRGDTQYF.

This clonotype was seen ten or more times. The V gene is TRBV29-1, the J gene TRBJ1-1; D remains unclear. Trimming stripped 6 bases from V and 2 bases from J, with 10 bases between. Germline V gene data show CDR1 as SQVTM and CDR2 as ANQGSEA. The CDR3 runs to 12 residues. The CDR3 loop is CSVQAGNTEAFF. For the CDR3, the DNA is TGCAGCGTGCAGGCGGGCAACACTGAAGCTTTCTTT.

Many counts were recorded for this clonotype. The chain joins TRBV7-2 to TRBJ1-6, with a possible D match to TRBD1 (5 bases). V was trimmed by 5 bases and J by 6 bases, leaving 11 bases between them. Germline V gene lookup returns CDR1 SGHTA and CDR2 FQGNSA. The CDR3 runs to 14 residues. The CDR3 sequence is CASSLLGGNSPLHF. For the CDR3, the DNA is TGTGCCAGCAGCCTCCTGGGGGGTAATTCACCCCTCCACTTT. The entire variable domain, with the rest obtained from reference TRBV7-2 and TRBJ1-6, is as follows: GAGVSQSPSNKVTEKGKDVELRCDPISGHTALYWYRQSLGQGLEFLIYFQGNSAPDKSGLPSDRFSAERTGGSVSTLTIQRTQQEDSAVYLCASSLLGGNSPLHFGNGTRLTVT.

This clonotype has more than one count but fewer than ten. The V and J genes are TRBV30 and TRBJ2-3; 9 bases line up with TRBD1. This CDR3 region has 15 residues. V was clipped by 5 bases and J by 2 bases; unmatched bases: 8. Per germline, CDR1 GTSNPN and CDR2 SVGIG (reference sequence). The CDR3 region has the DNA TGTGCCTGGGGCGGAGGACAGGGGATCACAGATACGCAGTATTTT. As protein: CAWGGGQGITDTQYF. The full variable domain, its missing parts supplied by reference TRBV30 and TRBJ2-3, is SQTIHQWPATLVQPVGSPLSLECTVEGTSNPNLYWYRQAAGRGLQLLFYSVGIGQISSEVPQNLSASRPQDRQFILSSKKLLLSDSGFYLCAWGGGQGITDTQYFGPGTRLTVL.

V gene TRBV4-1 combines with J gene TRBJ1-5; 7 nucleotides agree with TRBD1. Unmatched junction bases numbered 7, after V lost 8 bases and J lost 0 bases. This CDR3 is 15 amino acids long. CDR1 and CDR2 (germline): MGHRA, YSYEKL. The DNA for the CDR3 is TGCGCCAGCGGTCCAGGGACAGATAGCAATCAGCCCCAGCATTTT. It yields the protein CASGPGTDSNQPQHF.

V is TRBV2 and J is TRBJ2-1; 8 bases align to TRBD1. J was trimmed by 4 bases and V by 6 bases; bases with no gene match: 8. Germline loops: CDR1 SNHLY, CDR2 FYNNEI. The CDR3 totals 15 residues. As DNA, the CDR3 is TGTGCCAGCAGGGCACCCGGGACAGGTTACAATGAGCAGTTCTTC. Its protein product is CASRAPGTGYNEQFF.

This clonotype has a count of ten or more. The chain employs TRBV24-1 and TRBJ2-1, with D possibly TRBD1 on 6 matching bases. Trimming removed 3 bases at V and 8 bases at J, with 19 bases between. Germline values: CDR1 KGHDR, CDR2 SFDVKD. The CDR3 loop spans 16 amino acids. The CDR3 bases are TGTGCCACCAGTGATGCGACAGGCCGTCTAATCGATGAGCAGTTCTTC. Translating gives CATSDATGRLIDEQFF.

V gene TRBV5-1 combines with J gene TRBJ1-1; 8 bases match TRBD1. CDR1 is SGHRS and CDR2 is YFSETQ in the germline V gene. The length of the CDR3 is 14 residues. The V segment lost 0 bases and the J segment 10 bases; nucleotides outside the gene matches: 8. The CDR3 sequence: CASSLDVRGLAAFF. DNA of the CDR3: TGCGCCAGCAGCTTGGATGTCAGGGGGCTTGCAGCTTTCTTT.

The genes are TRBV20-1 and TRBJ1-5, with D maybe TRBD1 (5 bases). The CDR3 is 14 amino acids. Trimming took off 3 bases at V and 0 bases at J, with 9 bases between the two ends. The germline CDR1 and CDR2 sequences are DFQATT and SNEGSKA (reference sequence). CDR3 coding DNA: TGCAGTGCTAGCGGGGGGAATAGCAATCAGCCCCAGCATTTT. As protein: CSASGGNSNQPQHF.

J is TRBJ2-5 and V is TRBV7-2; 16 positions match TRBD2. The CDR3 consists of 19 residues. V trimming: 4 bases; J trimming: 1 base; junction bases outside the gene matches: 9. Germline V gene sequence: CDR1 SGHTA, CDR2 FQGNSA. In DNA, the CDR3 is TGTGCCAGCAGCTCAATGCCGGGACTAGCGGGGGGGGCCCAAGAGACCCAGTACTTC. Its translation: CASSSMPGLAGGAQETQYF.

This clonotype was seen a few times. The rearrangement uses TRBV12-3 or TRBV12-4 and TRBJ2-1; D is perhaps TRBD2 (5 bases). The V and J ends lost 5 bases and 5 bases respectively, with 10 bases between them. The CDR3 consists of 13 residues. The CDR3 DNA sequence: TGTGCCAGCAGTCCCATAGCGAACAATGAGCAGTTCTTC. Protein sequence: CASSPIANNEQFF.

In its sample, this clonotype was seen many times. This sequence joins TRBV5-1 and TRBJ2-2; tentative D call: TRBD1 (5 bases). The germline V gene encodes CDR1 SGHRS and CDR2 YFSETQ. This CDR3 spans 15 amino acids. Trimming took 1 base from V and 1 from J, leaving 8 bases between them. CDR3 loop: CASSLRTGNTGELFF. CDR3 DNA sequence: TGCGCCAGCAGCTTGCGTACAGGGAACACCGGGGAGCTGTTTTTT.

The rearrangement uses TRBV5-1 and TRBJ2-3; a possible D gene is TRBD1 (6 bases). Germline V gene sequence: CDR1 SGHRS, CDR2 YFSETQ. Trimming cost V 10 bases and J 6 bases, with 18 bases left between them. This CDR3 spans 13 amino acids. CDR3 DNA sequence: TGCGCCGTGGGACAACCCGAAGAGGATACGCAGTATTTT. Encoded protein: CAVGQPEEDTQYF.

This clonotype was found many times. The chain employs TRBV7-9 and TRBJ1-4, with 7 bases that match TRBD1. The CDR3 covers 15 residues. Germline-derived CDR1 and CDR2 are SEHNR and FQNEAQ (reference sequence). After removal of 2 bases from V and 7 bases from J, the junction contained 7 bases not matched to a gene. CDR3 nucleotides: TGTGCCAGCAGCTTACCCACAGGGGCCAGTGAAAAACTGTTTTTT. As protein: CASSLPTGASEKLFF.

The chain couples TRBV20-1 to TRBJ1-2, with 8 bases identical to TRBD1. This CDR3 spans 13 amino acids. Germline V gene data show CDR1 as DFQATT and CDR2 as SNEGSKA (reference sequence). Trimming cost V 5 bases and J 5 bases; bases outside gene matches: 7. This CDR3 is CSAERTGGYGYTF. CDR3 bases: TGCAGTGCTGAGAGAACAGGGGGATATGGCTACACCTTC.

There are many counts of this clonotype. The chain has TRBV5-1 and TRBJ2-3; 11 bases map to TRBD2. The CDR3 contains 13 residues. CDR1 is SGHRS and CDR2 is YFSETQ in the germline V gene. V lost 6 bases to trimming and J lost 6 bases; unmatched junction nucleotides: 3. This CDR3 reads CASKTSGEDTQYF. The CDR3 DNA follows: TGCGCCAGCAAGACTAGCGGGGAGGATACGCAGTATTTT.

This clonotype was seen more than once but under ten times. V gene TRBV19 combines with J gene TRBJ2-7, with 11 bases identical to TRBD2. Germline V gene sequence: CDR1 LNHDA, CDR2 SQIVND (reference sequence). This CDR3 region has 15 residues. The trim removed 6 bases at V and 2 bases at J, leaving 6 bases unmatched. This CDR3 is CASRSASGRTYEQYF. For the CDR3, the DNA is TGTGCCAGTAGGTCCGCTAGCGGGAGGACCTACGAGCAGTACTTC. The variable domain in full, completed from reference TRBV19 and TRBJ2-7, reads DGGITQSPKYLFRKEGQNVTLSCEQNLNHDAMYWYRQDPGQGLRLIYYSQIVNDFQKGDIAEGYSVSREKKESFPLTVTSAQKNPTAFYLCASRSASGRTYEQYFGPGTRLTVT.

This clonotype has at least ten counts. The chain joins TRBV7-2 to TRBJ2-1; D gene uncertain. The CDR3 totals 15 residues. CDR1 is SGHTA, CDR2 FQGNSA, per germline. V was clipped by 3 bases and J by 4 bases, with 13 bases between them. The CDR3 is CASSFRSLLYNEQFF. In nucleotides, the CDR3 is TGTGCCAGCAGCTTTAGGTCTCTTCTTTACAATGAGCAGTTCTTC.

Ten or more counts support this clonotype. J is TRBJ1-5 and V is TRBV5-1; D is uncertain. CDR3 length equals 15 residues. The germline V gene encodes CDR1 SGHRS and CDR2 YFSETQ. Trimming shortened V by 4 bases and J by 7 bases, and 18 bases separated the two germline ends. CDR3 coding DNA: TGCGCCAGCAGCCCGGCTCCGGGCCAAGGGCAGCCCCAGCATTTT. Translated, it gives CASSPAPGQGQPQHF.

This clonotype was found many times. The chain combines TRBV27 with TRBJ1-2; 9 bases align to TRBD1. The CDR3 contains 15 residues. Losses at the gene ends were 8 bases for V and 10 bases for J; bases not matched to a gene: 17. The germline V gene encodes CDR1 MNHEY and CDR2 SMNVEV (reference sequence). The CDR3 loop reads CASVLSLGDREHYTF. The CDR3 DNA reads TGTGCCAGCGTTCTCTCTCTGGGGGACAGGGAGCACTACACCTTC.

The sample holds a few counts of this clonotype. The V and J genes are TRBV12-3 or TRBV12-4 and TRBJ1-1, with D possibly TRBD1 on 6 matching bases. This CDR3 comprises 13 residues. Trimming shortened V by 6 bases and J by 4 bases, and 12 bases separated the two germline ends. As DNA, the CDR3 is TGTGCCAGCAGCGCAGGGGACGGCACTGAAGCTTTCTTT. Translation gives CASSAGDGTEAFF.